The text below deals with one T cell receptor beta chain. Its antigen is still unknown. Other DNA sequences in this sample translate to the same CDR3. V was shortened by 5 bases and J by 7 bases, with 6 bases between the two germline ends. Germline V gene lookup returns CDR1 MNHEY and CDR2 SVGAGI. The CDR3 runs to 11 residues. These data come from a study of T cell responses to AZD1222 COVID-19 vaccine. Study results and limitations: Regions left unmutated in variants are reportedly the target of nearly half of spike-specific TCRs. Most donors were white British, females outnumbered males, and clonal diversity was possibly underestimated. The CD4 TCRs associated with vaccination extended across spike and predominated at 160-218 and 743-854. At study baseline, merely five or six AZD1222 recipients were seropositive.

Libraries were prepared by immunoSEQ multiplex PCR; TCRdb keeps only in-frame clonotypes and omits some of them. The sample has about 110,000 clones, around nine tenths seen once. The input for sequencing was peripheral blood, taken on day 0 of AZD1222 vaccination. The clonotype originates from an adult in good health. This chain links TRBV6-5 with TRBJ1-5; D gene uncertain. As DNA, the CDR3 is TGTGCCAGCAGTCGAGACCAGCCCCAGCATTTT. This encodes CASSRDQPQHF.